Detailed here is one TCR beta chain. Its antigen remains unknown. The V and J ends lost 6 bases and 6 bases, in that order; junction bases with no gene match: 8. Per the germline V gene, CDR1 is MNHNS and CDR2 is SASEGT. The CDR3 runs 13 residues. The assay, immunoSEQ v3.0, was run at survey level. Sequenced by immunoSEQ multiplex PCR; TCRdb stores in-frame clones only, minus some. The sample holds approximately 30,000 clones; about 97% are singletons and the top ten take around 1.8%. The record originates from a study of long-term antiretroviral therapy in people with HIV. As for the study in general: Samples collected earliest predate the 2015 immediate-ART recommendation by about a decade. Study-wide results and limits: Blood dating 2004 to 2017 may reflect older ART regimens. HIV repertoire CDR3 lengths ranged less widely than those of controls. Participants lacked recorded data on ART adherence, viral resistance or therapy changes.

This rearrangement joins TRBV6-1 to TRBJ2-7; 7 positions match TRBD1. The TCR originated in a man aged 25-45 years with HIV. Here the sequenced sample was unsorted PBMCs, taken 7.6 years after starting antiretroviral therapy. CDR3 DNA: TGTGCCAGCAGCACAACAGGGGTGGCCGAGCAGTACTTC. Protein sequence: CASSTTGVAEQYF.